This TCR beta chain appears in the sequencing data of a study of cytomegalovirus exposure and HLA in healthy donors. Sequencing used immunoSEQ multiplex PCR; TCRdb keeps in-frame clones, though not all of them. The sample has 150,000 to 200,000 clones, around 82% seen once; the top ten hold 2.5% to 3.5%. Separate from the approximately 700-subject first cohort was the approximately 130-subject validation cohort, to which the donors belonged. The ends lost 2 bases at V and 7 bases at J; junction bases unmatched: 5. This CDR3 has 13 residues. Germline V gives CDR1 SGHTS, CDR2 YDEGEE. This sequence joins TRBV5-8 and TRBJ1-1, with TRBD1 matching over 7 bases. The TCR comes from a woman between 18 and 29 years old in good health and CMV-seropositive. Material: PBMCs. CDR3 region: CASSLQGTYEAFF. DNA for the CDR3: TGTGCCAGCAGCTTACAGGGGACCTATGAAGCTTTCTTT.